This T cell receptor (beta chain) was identified during a study of response to subunit inactivated influenza vaccine. Findings and limits, study-wide: Authors suggested each seasonal influenza vaccination recruits few new T cells.

TCRdb re-called the RT-PCR reads through MiXCR, storing one row per CDR3 protein. This table has about 500,000 distinct CDR3 sequences, less than 7.5% appearing once. The germline gives CDR1 DFQATT, CDR2 SNEGSKA (reference sequence). The CDR3 runs 15 residues. With 0 bases removed from V and 3 bases from J, the gap between germline ends came to 15 bases. This clonotype was seen repeatedly, ten times or more. Its specificity is unknown. The clonotype comes from a man between 50 and 69 years old who received an inactivated influenza vaccine. The specimen comprised PBMCs from blood, sampled less than 30 months after vaccination. V usage is TRBV20-1 and J usage is TRBJ2-7; possible D gene TRBD1, 7 bases. The CDR3, as DNA: TGCAGTGCTAGAGATAGCCAGGGGGGTTTCTACGAGCAGTACTTC. Amino acids: CSARDSQGGFYEQYF.